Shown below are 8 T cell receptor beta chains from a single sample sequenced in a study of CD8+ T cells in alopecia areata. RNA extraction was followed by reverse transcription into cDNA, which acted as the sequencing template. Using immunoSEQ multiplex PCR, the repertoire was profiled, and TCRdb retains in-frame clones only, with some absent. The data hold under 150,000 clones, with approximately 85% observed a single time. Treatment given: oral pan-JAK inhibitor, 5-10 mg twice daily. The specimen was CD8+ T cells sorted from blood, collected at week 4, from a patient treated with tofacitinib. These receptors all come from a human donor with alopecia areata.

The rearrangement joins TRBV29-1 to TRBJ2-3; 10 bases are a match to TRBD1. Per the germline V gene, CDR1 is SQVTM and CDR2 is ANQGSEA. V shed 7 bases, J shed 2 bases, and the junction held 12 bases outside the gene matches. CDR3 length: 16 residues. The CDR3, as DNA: TGCAGCGGCGGACCGACAGGGGGCGCTTTCACAGATACGCAGTATTTT. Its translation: CSGGPTGGAFTDTQYF.

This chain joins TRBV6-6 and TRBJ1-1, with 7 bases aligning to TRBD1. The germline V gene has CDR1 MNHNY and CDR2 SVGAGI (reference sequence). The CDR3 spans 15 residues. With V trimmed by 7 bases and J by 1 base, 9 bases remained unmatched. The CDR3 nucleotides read TGTGCCAGCAATCAGACAGGGCCTAAGAACACTGAAGCTTTCTTT. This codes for CASNQTGPKNTEAFF.

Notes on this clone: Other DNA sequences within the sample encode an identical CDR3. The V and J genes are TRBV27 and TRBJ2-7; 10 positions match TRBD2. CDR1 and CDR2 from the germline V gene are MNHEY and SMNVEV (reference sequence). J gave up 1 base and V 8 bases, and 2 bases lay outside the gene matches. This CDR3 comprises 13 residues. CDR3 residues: CASSSGGSYEQYF. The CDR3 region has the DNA TGTGCCAGCTCTAGCGGGGGTTCCTACGAGCAGTACTTC.

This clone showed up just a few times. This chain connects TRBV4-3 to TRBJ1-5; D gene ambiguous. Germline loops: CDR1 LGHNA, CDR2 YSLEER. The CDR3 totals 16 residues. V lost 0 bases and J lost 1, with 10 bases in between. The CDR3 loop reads CASSQDQPGSNQPQHF. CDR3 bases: TGCGCCAGCAGCCAAGATCAGCCAGGAAGCAATCAGCCCCAGCATTTT.

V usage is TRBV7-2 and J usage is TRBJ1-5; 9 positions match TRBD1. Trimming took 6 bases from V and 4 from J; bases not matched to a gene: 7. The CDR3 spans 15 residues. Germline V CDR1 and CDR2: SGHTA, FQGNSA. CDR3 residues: CASSPGTGSNQPQHF. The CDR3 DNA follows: TGTGCCAGCAGTCCCGGGACAGGGAGTAATCAGCCCCAGCATTTT.

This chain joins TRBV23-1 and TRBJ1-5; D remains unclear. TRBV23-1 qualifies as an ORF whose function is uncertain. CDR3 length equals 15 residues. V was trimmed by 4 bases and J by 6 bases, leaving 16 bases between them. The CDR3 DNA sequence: TGCGCCAGCAGTCTTCGATCAGTAAAGGGTCAGCCCCAGCATTTT. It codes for CASSLRSVKGQPQHF.

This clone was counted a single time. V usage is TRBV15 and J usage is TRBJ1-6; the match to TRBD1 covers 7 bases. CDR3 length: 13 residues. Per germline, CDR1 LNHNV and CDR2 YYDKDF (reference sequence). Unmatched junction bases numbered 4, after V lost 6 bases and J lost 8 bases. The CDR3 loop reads CATSWDRDSPLHF. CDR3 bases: TGTGCCACCAGTTGGGACAGAGATTCACCCCTCCACTTT. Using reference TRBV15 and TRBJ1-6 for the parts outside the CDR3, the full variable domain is DAMVIQNPRYQVTQFGKPVTLSCSQTLNHNVMYWYQQKSSQAPKLLFHYYDKDFNNEADTPDNFQSRRPNTSFCFLDIRSPGLGDTAMYLCATSWDRDSPLHFGNGTRLTVT.

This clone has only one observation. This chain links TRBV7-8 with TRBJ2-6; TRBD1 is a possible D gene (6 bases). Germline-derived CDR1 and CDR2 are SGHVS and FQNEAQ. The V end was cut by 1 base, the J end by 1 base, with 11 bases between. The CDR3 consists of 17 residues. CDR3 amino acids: CASSLGGTGSGANVLTF. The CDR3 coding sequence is TGTGCCAGCAGCTTAGGAGGTACAGGGTCTGGGGCCAACGTCCTGACTTTC.